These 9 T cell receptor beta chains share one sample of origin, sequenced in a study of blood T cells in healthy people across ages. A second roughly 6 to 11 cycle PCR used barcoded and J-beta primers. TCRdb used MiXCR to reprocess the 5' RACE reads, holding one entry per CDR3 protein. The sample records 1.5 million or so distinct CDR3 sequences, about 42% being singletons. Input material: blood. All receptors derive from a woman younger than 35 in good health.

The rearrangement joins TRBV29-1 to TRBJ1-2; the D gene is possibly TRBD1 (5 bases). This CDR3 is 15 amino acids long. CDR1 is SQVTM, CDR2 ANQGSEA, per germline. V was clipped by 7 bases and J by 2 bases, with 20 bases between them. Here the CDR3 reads CSADATGLENYGYTF. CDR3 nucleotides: TGCAGCGCCGACGCTACAGGCCTCGAGAACTATGGCTACACCTTC.

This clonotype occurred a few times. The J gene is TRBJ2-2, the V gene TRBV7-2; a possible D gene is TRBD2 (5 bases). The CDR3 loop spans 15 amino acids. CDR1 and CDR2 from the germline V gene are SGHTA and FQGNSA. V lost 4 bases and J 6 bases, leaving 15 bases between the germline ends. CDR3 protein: CASSYDGLSSGELFF. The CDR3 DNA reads TGTGCCAGCAGCTATGACGGACTTTCCTCCGGGGAGCTGTTTTTT.

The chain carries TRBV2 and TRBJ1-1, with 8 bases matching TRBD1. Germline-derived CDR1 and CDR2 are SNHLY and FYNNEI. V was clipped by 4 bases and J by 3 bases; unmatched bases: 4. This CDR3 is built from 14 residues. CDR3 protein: CASSGQGFDTEAFF. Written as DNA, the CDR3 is TGTGCCAGCAGTGGACAGGGGTTTGACACTGAAGCTTTCTTT.

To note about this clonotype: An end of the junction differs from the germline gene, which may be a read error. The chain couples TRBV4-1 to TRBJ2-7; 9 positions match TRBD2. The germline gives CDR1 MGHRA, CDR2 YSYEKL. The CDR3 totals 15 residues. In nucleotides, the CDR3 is TGCGCCAGCAGCCATACTAGCGGGCCTTCCTACGAGCAGAACTTC. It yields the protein CASSHTSGPSYEQNF.

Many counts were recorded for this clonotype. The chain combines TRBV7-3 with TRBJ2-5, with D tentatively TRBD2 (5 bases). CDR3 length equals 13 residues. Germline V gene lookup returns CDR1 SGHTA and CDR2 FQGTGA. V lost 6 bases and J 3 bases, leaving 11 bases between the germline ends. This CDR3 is CASSLGRKETQYF. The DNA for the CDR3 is TGTGCCAGCAGTTTAGGGAGAAAAGAGACCCAGTACTTC. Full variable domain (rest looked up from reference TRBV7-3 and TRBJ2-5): GAGVSQTPSNKVTEKGKYVELRCDPISGHTALYWYRQSLGQGPEFLIYFQGTGAADDSGLPNDRFFAVRPEGSVSTLKIQRTERGDSAVYLCASSLGRKETQYFGPGTRLLVL.

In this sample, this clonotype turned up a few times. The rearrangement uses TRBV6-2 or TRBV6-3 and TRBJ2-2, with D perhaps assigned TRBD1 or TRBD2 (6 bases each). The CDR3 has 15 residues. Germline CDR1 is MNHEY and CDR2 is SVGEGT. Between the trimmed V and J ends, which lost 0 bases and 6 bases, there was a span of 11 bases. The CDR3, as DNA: TGTGCCAGCAGTTACTCGAGGAGGGGGTCCGGGGAGCTGTTTTTT. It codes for CASSYSRRGSGELFF.

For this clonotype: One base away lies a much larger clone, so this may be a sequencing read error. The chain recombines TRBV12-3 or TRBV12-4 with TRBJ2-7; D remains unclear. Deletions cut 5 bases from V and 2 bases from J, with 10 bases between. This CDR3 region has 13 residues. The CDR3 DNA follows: TGTGCCAGCAGTGTGAGAGCAGCCTACGAGCAGTACTTC. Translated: CASSVRAAYEQYF.

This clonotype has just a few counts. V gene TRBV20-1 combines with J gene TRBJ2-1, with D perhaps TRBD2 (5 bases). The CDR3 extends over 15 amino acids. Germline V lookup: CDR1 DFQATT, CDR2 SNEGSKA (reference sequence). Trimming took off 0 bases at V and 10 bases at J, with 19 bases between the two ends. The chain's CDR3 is CSARDSGRVAEEQFF. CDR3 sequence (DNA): TGCAGTGCTAGAGATTCGGGAAGGGTGGCAGAGGAGCAGTTCTTC.

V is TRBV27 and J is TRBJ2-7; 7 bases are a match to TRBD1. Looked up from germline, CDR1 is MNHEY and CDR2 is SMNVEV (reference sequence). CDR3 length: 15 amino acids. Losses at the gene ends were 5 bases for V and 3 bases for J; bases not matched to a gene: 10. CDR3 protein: CASSPWTGPIYEQYF. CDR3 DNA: TGTGCCAGCAGTCCATGGACAGGACCTATCTACGAGCAGTACTTC.